Listed here are 16 T cell receptor beta chains from one sample, sequenced in a study of shared clonotypes between healthy human individuals. Only CD45RO-negative cells positively selected for CCR7 counted as naive CD8 cells, so terminally differentiated effector memory CD45RA+ cells were excluded. Using immunoSEQ multiplex PCR, the repertoire was profiled, and TCRdb retains in-frame clones only, with some absent. The sample yields millions of clones, about 93% seen once. Sequencing was carried out using naive CD8+ T cells from PBMCs. These TCRs come from a man aged 18 to 29 in good health. Some clones in this sample may be carry-over from other donors' samples.

The chain combines TRBV28 with TRBJ2-7; the match to TRBD2 covers 7 bases. The CDR3 length is 14 residues. Germline CDR1 reads MDHEN; CDR2 reads SYDVKM. V lost 3 bases and J lost 7; bases outside the gene matches: 9. The CDR3 bases are TGTGCCAGCAGTTTTGGGGGGGAGGGCCCAGAGCAGTACTTC. Its protein product is CASSFGGEGPEQYF.

This rearrangement joins TRBV7-2 to TRBJ1-2, with 8 bases matching TRBD1. J lost 5 bases, V lost 1 base, and 6 bases had no gene match. CDR1 and CDR2 from the germline V gene are SGHTA and FQGNSA. The CDR3 is 15 amino acids. In DNA, the CDR3 is TGTGCCAGCAGCTTAGGGACAGGGTTCGGGTATGGCTACACCTTC. Its protein product is CASSLGTGFGYGYTF. The entire variable domain, with the rest obtained from reference TRBV7-2 and TRBJ1-2, is as follows: GAGVSQSPSNKVTEKGKDVELRCDPISGHTALYWYRQSLGQGLEFLIYFQGNSAPDKSGLPSDRFSAERTGGSVSTLTIQRTQQEDSAVYLCASSLGTGFGYGYTFGSGTRLTVV.

J is TRBJ1-4 and V is TRBV4-1, with 7 bases identical to TRBD1. The CDR3 sequence is 19 residues long. From germline, CDR1 is MGHRA and CDR2 YSYEKL. The J segment lost 10 bases and the V segment lost 4 bases, leaving 24 bases of the junction unmatched. The CDR3 sequence is CASSPRLQGRGFGEGKLFF. CDR3 DNA: TGCGCCAGCAGCCCGAGATTACAGGGGCGCGGGTTTGGGGAAGGAAAACTGTTTTTT.

The sample holds one count of this clone. The chain combines TRBV27 with TRBJ2-3, with 15 nucleotides matching TRBD2. In germline, CDR1 is MNHEY, CDR2 SMNVEV (reference sequence). The CDR3 runs 16 residues. Trimming removed 5 bases from V and 4 bases from J; junction bases left unmatched: 4. The CDR3 DNA reads TGTGCCAGCAGTCCCCGGACTAGCGGGAGGGCAGATACGCAGTATTTT. Translated: CASSPRTSGRADTQYF.

This chain links TRBV9 with TRBJ2-7; D is possibly TRBD1 or TRBD2 (6 bases each). This CDR3 has 15 residues. Germline V gene lookup returns CDR1 SGDLS and CDR2 YYNGEE. Between the trimmed V and J ends, which lost 3 bases and 0 bases, there was a span of 13 bases. CDR3 nucleotide sequence: TGTGCCAGCAGCGGACGGGGGACATCCTCCTACGAGCAGTACTTC. Its translation is CASSGRGTSSYEQYF.

The chain joins TRBV19 to TRBJ2-2, with 7 bases that match TRBD2. The CDR3 has 18 amino acids. Per the germline V gene, CDR1 is LNHDA and CDR2 is SQIVND (reference sequence). J gave up 0 bases and V 6 bases, and 13 bases lay outside the gene matches. The CDR3 sequence: CASSPGTTLASNTGELFF. The CDR3 DNA follows: TGTGCCAGTAGCCCCGGGACTACACTTGCGTCGAACACCGGGGAGCTGTTTTTT.

This chain uses TRBV30 with TRBJ2-7; the match to TRBD2 covers 12 bases. V shed 5 bases, J shed 4 bases, and the junction held 3 bases outside the gene matches. This CDR3 contains 13 residues. The V gene's germline CDR1 is GTSNPN and CDR2 SVGIG (reference sequence). The CDR3 DNA sequence: TGTGCCTGGTGTCTAGCGGGAGGGTACGAGCAGTACTTC. Residues: CAWCLAGGYEQYF.

This chain uses TRBV6-6 with TRBJ2-2, with unresolved D. Germline-derived CDR1 and CDR2 are MNHNY and SVGAGI (reference sequence). The V and J ends lost 8 bases and 4 bases respectively, with 8 bases between them. This CDR3 has 12 amino acids. The CDR3 region has the DNA TGTGCCAGCCAGGTGACCACCGGGGAGCTGTTTTTT. It is translated as CASQVTTGELFF.

This clone was detected once. The chain has TRBV19 and TRBJ1-5; maybe TRBD1 (5 bases). V was clipped by 7 bases and J by 3 bases, with 16 bases between them. The length of the CDR3 is 15 residues. Germline values: CDR1 LNHDA, CDR2 SQIVND (reference sequence). The CDR3 sequence: CASTLGVWINQPQHF. The CDR3 region has the DNA TGTGCCAGTACCCTGGGGGTTTGGATCAATCAGCCCCAGCATTTT.

This clone was counted only a few times. This chain uses TRBV4-2 with TRBJ2-7; D might be TRBD2 (5 bases). Looked up from germline, CDR1 is LGHNA and CDR2 is YNFKEQ. V was clipped by 4 bases and J by 1 base, with 17 bases between them. The CDR3 is 16 amino acids. CDR3 DNA: TGTGCCAGCAGCCCACGTTCGGGGTCGGGGTCCTACGAGCAGTACTTC. Residues: CASSPRSGSGSYEQYF.

The CDR3 spells CASSFTDRIGLRYEQYF. The CDR3 coding sequence is TGTGCCAGCAGCTTCACGGACAGGATCGGATTGCGATACGAGCAGTACTTC. The chain employs TRBV7-9 and TRBJ2-7, with 7 bases aligning to TRBD1. This CDR3 comprises 17 residues. The V gene end was trimmed by 3 bases and the J gene end by 4 bases; junction bases not matched to a gene: 15. Germline V gene sequence: CDR1 SEHNR, CDR2 FQNEAQ (reference sequence).

In its sample, this clone was seen a few times. The chain carries TRBV28 and TRBJ1-1; no reliable D call. Between the trimmed V and J ends, which lost 2 bases and 0 bases, there was a span of 7 bases. The CDR3 length is 14 residues. Germline CDR1 is MDHEN and CDR2 is SYDVKM. The CDR3 region is CASSLREMNTEAFF. For the CDR3, the DNA is TGTGCCAGCAGTTTAAGGGAGATGAACACTGAAGCTTTCTTT. Drawing the rest from reference TRBV28 and TRBJ1-1, the complete variable domain is DVKVTQSSRYLVKRTGEKVFLECVQDMDHENMFWYRQDPGLGLRLIYFSYDVKMKEKGDIPEGYSVSREKKERFSLILESASTNQTSMYLCASSLREMNTEAFFGQGTRLTVV.

The chain carries TRBV4-1 and TRBJ1-4; D is possibly TRBD1 (5 bases). The V end was cut by 0 bases, the J end by 8 bases, with 10 bases between. The CDR3 loop spans 14 amino acids. Per germline, CDR1 MGHRA and CDR2 YSYEKL. The CDR3 loop reads CASSQEPGDEKLFF. The CDR3 DNA reads as TGCGCCAGCAGCCAAGAACCCGGGGACGAAAAACTGTTTTTT.

The chain employs TRBV7-9 and TRBJ2-6, with D perhaps TRBD2 (5 bases). V lost 8 bases to trimming and J lost 5 bases, with 13 bases between them. This CDR3 contains 14 residues. Germline-derived CDR1 and CDR2 are SEHNR and FQNEAQ (reference sequence). CDR3 sequence (DNA): TGTGCCAGCTTGGGGAGTAAGCGGGCCAACGTCCTGACTTTC. As protein: CASLGSKRANVLTF.

The chain carries TRBV7-9 and TRBJ2-3; unclear D gene. CDR1 SEHNR and CDR2 FQNEAQ come from the germline V gene (reference sequence). There are 14 residues in the CDR3. Trimming removed 5 bases from V and 6 bases from J, with 15 bases in between. The CDR3 DNA follows: TGTGCCAGCAGCGGAGAATACGCGCCCGATACGCAGTATTTT. The encoded protein is CASSGEYAPDTQYF.

This clone was seen a few times. J is TRBJ1-1 and V is TRBV28; TRBD1 is a possible D gene (5 bases). V lost 4 bases and J lost 6, with 9 bases in between. CDR3 length: 12 amino acids. Per the germline V gene, CDR1 is MDHEN and CDR2 is SYDVKM. For the CDR3, the DNA is TGTGCCAGCAGTTACGGGGGAGCTGAAGCTTTCTTT. It specifies CASSYGGAEAFF.